This entry lists 9 T cell receptor beta chains sequenced from one sample in a study of T cells in localized non-small cell lung cancer. TCRdb's copy holds only in-frame clones and misses some; the assay was immunoSEQ multiplex PCR. The data hold 15,000 to 20,000 clones, with 90% observed a single time. Sample: peripheral blood mononuclear cells, taken before any cancer treatment. All receptors derive from a woman aged 35 to 70 with stage III lung adenocarcinoma.

The chain couples TRBV20-1 to TRBJ2-5; tentative D call: TRBD2 (5 bases). Germline assignment: CDR1 DFQATT and CDR2 SNEGSKA (reference sequence). The CDR3 sequence is 11 residues long. As DNA, the CDR3 is TGCAGCGGGATCGGTGGAGAGACCCAGTACTTC. Its translation is CSGIGGETQYF.

This chain connects TRBV6-1 to TRBJ2-2; 8 bases align to TRBD2. From germline, CDR1 is MNHNS and CDR2 SASEGT. The junction had 6 bases not matched to a gene; V was cut back by 7 bases and J by 8 bases. The CDR3 consists of 13 residues. The chain's CDR3 is CASITSGGGELFF. The CDR3 DNA follows: TGTGCCAGCATTACTAGCGGTGGTGGGGAGCTGTTTTTT.

The CDR3 sequence: CASSLQTGGNTGELFF. The CDR3 bases are TGTGCCAGCAGCCTCCAGACAGGGGGGAACACCGGGGAGCTGTTTTTT. The rearrangement uses TRBV7-9 and TRBJ2-2, with 9 positions matching TRBD1. The J segment lost 1 base and the V segment lost 5 bases, leaving 5 bases of the junction unmatched. There are 16 residues in the CDR3. Germline V CDR1 and CDR2: SEHNR, FQNEAQ (reference sequence).

The chain employs TRBV29-1 and TRBJ2-3; D perhaps matches TRBD1 (6 bases). V lost 7 bases to trimming and J lost 4 bases, with 9 bases between them. CDR1 and CDR2 from the germline V gene are SQVTM and ANQGSEA. The CDR3 has 11 amino acids. The CDR3, as DNA: TGCAGCGGCAACAGGGCAGATACGCAGTATTTT. Protein product: CSGNRADTQYF.

The V and J genes are TRBV6-1 and TRBJ2-2; D might be TRBD2 (7 bases). Germline V lookup: CDR1 MNHNS, CDR2 SASEGT. The germline V and J ends were trimmed by 2 bases and 6 bases, with 13 bases remaining between them. The CDR3 spans 15 residues. This CDR3 reads CASSELGGQSGELFF. The CDR3 DNA sequence: TGTGCCAGCAGTGAATTGGGGGGGCAATCCGGGGAGCTGTTTTTT.

The chain carries TRBV25-1 and TRBJ2-5, with no clear D. The CDR3 is 9 amino acids. Trimming removed 9 bases from V and 10 bases from J, with 9 bases in between. Germline V CDR1 and CDR2: MGHDK, SYGVNS. CDR3 sequence: CARHGYQYF. As DNA, the CDR3 is TGTGCCAGACACGGGTACCAGTACTTC. The complete variable domain, with remaining parts taken from reference TRBV25-1 and TRBJ2-5, reads EADIYQTPRYLVIGTGKKITLECSQTMGHDKMYWYQQDPGMELHLIHYSYGVNSTEKGDLSSESTVSRIRTEHFPLTLESARPSHTSQYLCARHGYQYFGPGTRLLVL.

The rearrangement links TRBV25-1 to TRBJ2-4, with D perhaps assigned TRBD1 or TRBD2 (5 bases each). This CDR3 has 15 amino acids. Germline CDR1 reads MGHDK; CDR2 reads SYGVNS. V lost 1 base and J lost 0, with 7 bases in between. DNA for the CDR3: TGTGCCAGCAGTGAATGGGGGACAGCCAAAAACATTCAGTACTTC. Its protein is CASSEWGTAKNIQYF.

The chain joins TRBV28 to TRBJ2-1; a weak D match, TRBD1 (6 bases). Trimming shortened V by 5 bases and J by 8 bases, and 10 bases separated the two germline ends. Germline V gene data show CDR1 as MDHEN and CDR2 as SYDVKM. CDR3 length: 12 amino acids. CDR3 sequence reads: CASSEQGHEQFF. DNA for the CDR3: TGTGCCAGCAGTGAACAGGGTCATGAGCAGTTCTTC.

The table lists this clone with a few counts. The genes are TRBV2 and TRBJ1-5; 7 bases are a match to TRBD1. There are 15 residues in the CDR3. Germline CDR1 is SNHLY and CDR2 is FYNNEI. Trimming took 6 bases from V and 2 from J; bases not matched to a gene: 7. The CDR3 coding sequence is TGTGCCAGCAGATCAGACAGGGCGGGCAATCAGCCCCAGCATTTT. Encoded protein: CASRSDRAGNQPQHF. The full variable domain, rest sourced from reference TRBV2 and TRBJ1-5, is EPEVTQTPSHQVTQMGQEVILRCVPISNHLYFYWYRQILGQKVEFLVSFYNNEISEKSEIFDDQFSVERPDGSNFTLKIRSTKLEDSAMYFCASRSDRAGNQPQHFGDGTRLSIL.